This TCR beta chain was profiled in a study of T cell changes during pregnancy in multiple sclerosis. The data were produced by immunoSEQ multiplex PCR, yet TCRdb's version contains in-frame clones alone and is incomplete. The sample carries over 45,000 clones, 90% recorded once. This clone was counted once. CDR3 size: 16 residues. Germline-derived CDR1 and CDR2 are SGDLS and YYNGEE. V shed 4 bases, J shed 4 bases, and the junction held 7 bases outside the gene matches. This clonotype originated in a female donor in good health, enrolled as a control in a pregnancy study. Sequenced material: peripheral blood, taken in the first trimester of pregnancy. The rearrangement joins TRBV9 to TRBJ2-5; 13 nucleotides agree with TRBD2. The CDR3 sequence: CASSPRTSGGRETQYF. DNA of the CDR3: TGTGCCAGCAGCCCTCGGACTAGCGGGGGCCGAGAGACCCAGTACTTC. The variable domain in full, with the rest retrieved from reference TRBV9 and TRBJ2-5, is DSGVTQTPKHLITATGQRVTLRCSPRSGDLSVYWYQQSLDQGLQFLIQYYNGEERAKGNILERFSAQQFPDLHSELNLSSLELGDSALYFCASSPRTSGGRETQYFGPGTRLLVL.